The present T cell receptor (beta chain) was sequenced within a study of human T cells and chemical hapten exposure. TCRdb re-called the RACE reads with MiXCR, one entry per CDR3 protein. The sample shows about 69,000 distinct CDR3 sequences, about a tenth of them seen only once. This clonotype was seen only a few times. Time point described: patch test 2, 6 weeks after DPC sensitization. Regarding treatment: therapeutic diphenylcyclopropenone sensitization with weekly scalp DPC. Germline assignment: CDR1 SGHRS and CDR2 YFSETQ. This CDR3 has 14 residues. V lost 3 bases to trimming and J lost 8 bases, with 17 bases between them.

The sequenced sample was whole blood, obtained in connection with sensitization to the hapten diphenylcyclopropenone (DPC). This chain links TRBV5-1 with TRBJ1-1; unclear D gene. The receptor was derived from a woman between 45 and 65 years old with alopecia areata. Some clones in this sample may be carry-over from other donors' samples. CDR3 nucleotide sequence: TGCGCCAGCAGCTACAAGACGGATCCCCAGGAAGCTTTCTTT. Translated, it gives CASSYKTDPQEAFF.